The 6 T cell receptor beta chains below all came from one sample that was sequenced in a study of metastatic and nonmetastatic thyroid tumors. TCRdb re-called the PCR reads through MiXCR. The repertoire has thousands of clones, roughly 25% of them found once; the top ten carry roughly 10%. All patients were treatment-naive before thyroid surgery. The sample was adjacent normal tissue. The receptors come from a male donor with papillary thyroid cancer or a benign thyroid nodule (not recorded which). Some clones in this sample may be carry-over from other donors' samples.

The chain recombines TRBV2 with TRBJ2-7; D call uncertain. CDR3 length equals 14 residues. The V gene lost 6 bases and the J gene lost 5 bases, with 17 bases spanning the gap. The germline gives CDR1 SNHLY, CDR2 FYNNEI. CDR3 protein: CASRIQQVSHEQYF. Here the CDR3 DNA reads TGTGCCAGCAGGATTCAGCAGGTCAGCCACGAGCAGTACTTC.

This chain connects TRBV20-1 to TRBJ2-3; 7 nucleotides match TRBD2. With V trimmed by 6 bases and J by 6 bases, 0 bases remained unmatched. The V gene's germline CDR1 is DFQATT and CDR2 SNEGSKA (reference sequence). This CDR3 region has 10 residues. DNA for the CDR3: TGCAGTGCCGGGAGGGATACGCAGTATTTT. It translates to CSAGRDTQYF.

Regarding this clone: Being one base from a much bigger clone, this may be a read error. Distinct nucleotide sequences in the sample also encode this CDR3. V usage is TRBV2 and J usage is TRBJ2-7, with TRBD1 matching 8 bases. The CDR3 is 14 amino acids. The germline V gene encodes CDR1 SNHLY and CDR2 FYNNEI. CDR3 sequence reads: CASLSGGAMGEQYF. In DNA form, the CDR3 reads TGCGCCAGCCTTTCAGGGGGCGCAATGGGCGAGCAGTACTTC.

CDR3 DNA: TGTGCCAGCAGAGAACAGGGGGACGGTCAGCCCCAGCATTTT. It encodes CASREQGDGQPQHF. This chain uses TRBV2 with TRBJ1-5, with 8 bases that match TRBD1. The CDR3 sequence is 14 residues long. Unmatched junction bases numbered 7, after V lost 6 bases and J lost 6 bases. From germline, CDR1 is SNHLY and CDR2 FYNNEI. Drawing the rest from reference TRBV2 and TRBJ1-5, the complete variable domain is EPEVTQTPSHQVTQMGQEVILRCVPISNHLYFYWYRQILGQKVEFLVSFYNNEISEKSEIFDDQFSVERPDGSNFTLKIRSTKLEDSAMYFCASREQGDGQPQHFGDGTRLSIL.

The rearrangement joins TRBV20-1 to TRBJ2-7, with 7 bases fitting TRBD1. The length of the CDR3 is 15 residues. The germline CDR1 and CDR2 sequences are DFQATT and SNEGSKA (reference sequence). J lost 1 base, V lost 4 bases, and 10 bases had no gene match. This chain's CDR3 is CSATKSGTVSYEQYF. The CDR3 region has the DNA TGCAGTGCTACGAAATCCGGGACAGTATCCTACGAGCAGTACTTC.

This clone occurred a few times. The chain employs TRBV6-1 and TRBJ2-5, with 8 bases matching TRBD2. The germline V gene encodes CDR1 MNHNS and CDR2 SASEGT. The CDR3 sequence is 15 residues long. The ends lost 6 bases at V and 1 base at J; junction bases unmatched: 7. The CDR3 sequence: CASSSKTSAQETQYF. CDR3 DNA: TGTGCCAGCAGCTCGAAGACTAGCGCCCAAGAGACCCAGTACTTC.